Shown below are 10 T cell receptor beta chains from a single sample sequenced in a study of T cell responses to AZD1222 COVID-19 vaccine. Libraries were prepared by immunoSEQ multiplex PCR; TCRdb keeps only in-frame clonotypes and omits some of them. This sample has roughly 150,000 clones, with approximately 90% found just once. The input for sequencing was peripheral blood, taken 28 days after the second AZD1222 dose. These receptors were obtained from an adult who received the AZD1222 COVID-19 vaccine.

The chain has TRBV2 and TRBJ1-2, with D perhaps TRBD1 (6 bases). Germline CDR1 is SNHLY and CDR2 is FYNNEI. V lost 8 bases to trimming and J lost 4 bases, with 23 bases between them. The CDR3 runs to 16 residues. Written as DNA, the CDR3 is TGTGCCAGCGGGGGGCAGCTAGATTGGGAGGGCTATGGCTACACCTTC. Amino acids: CASGGQLDWEGYGYTF.

Comments on this clone: One junction end disagrees with the germline gene, perhaps due to a read error. The rearrangement uses TRBV3-1 (or the pseudogene TRBV3-2) and TRBJ2-5, with 14 bases that match TRBD2. The CDR3 is 17 residues long. Germline CDR1 is LGHDT and CDR2 is YNNKEL (reference sequence). CDR3 amino acids: CASSHRLAGGSQKTQYF. The CDR3 nucleotides are TGTGCCAGCAGCCATAGACTAGCGGGAGGGTCCCAAAAGACCCAGTACTTC.

The rearrangement links TRBV9 to TRBJ1-4, with D possibly TRBD1 on 5 matching bases. CDR1 is SGDLS and CDR2 is YYNGEE in the germline V gene. Trimming pared 0 bases from V and 4 bases from J, leaving 13 bases between. This CDR3 has 16 amino acids. The CDR3 region is CASSVALRDGNEKLFF. CDR3 in DNA: TGTGCCAGCAGCGTAGCCCTCAGGGACGGTAATGAAAAACTGTTTTTT.

This clone was recorded only once. The chain couples TRBV11-2 to TRBJ1-6, with a weak D call TRBD1 (6 bases). The V and J ends lost 7 bases and 7 bases respectively, with 26 bases between them. Germline CDR1 and CDR2: SGHAT and FQNNGV. The CDR3 contains 18 residues. The CDR3 protein is CASIRPLGGLGGNSPLHF. CDR3 in DNA: TGTGCCAGCATCAGACCCCTGGGGGGGCTTGGGGGGAATTCACCCCTCCACTTT.

The chain joins TRBV5-1 to TRBJ1-3; 7 bases agree with TRBD1. The CDR3 is 14 residues long. The J segment lost 8 bases and the V segment lost 0 bases, leaving 5 bases of the junction unmatched. The germline CDR1 and CDR2 sequences are SGHRS and YFSETQ. This chain's CDR3 is CASSLEPGGDTIYF. As DNA, the CDR3 is TGCGCCAGCAGCTTGGAGCCAGGGGGAGACACCATATATTTT.

This clone has a single count. The chain combines TRBV10-3 with TRBJ1-2; 7 nucleotides agree with TRBD1. Germline V gives CDR1 ENHRY, CDR2 SYGVKD. This CDR3 is 15 amino acids long. V was pared by 5 bases and J by 1 base, with 7 bases of the junction left unmatched. DNA of the CDR3: TGTGCCATCAGTTTGGACAGGCAGATTAACTATGGCTACACCTTC. Translating it yields CAISLDRQINYGYTF.

V is TRBV20-1 and J is TRBJ1-1; D is unresolved. Germline V gene lookup returns CDR1 DFQATT and CDR2 SNEGSKA (reference sequence). Between the trimmed V and J ends, which lost 3 bases and 1 base, there was a span of 9 bases. The CDR3 has 13 residues. The CDR3 DNA is TGCAGTGCTAGTAATTCGGGGAACACTGAAGCTTTCTTT. It yields the protein CSASNSGNTEAFF.

The rearrangement uses TRBV15 and TRBJ2-5; D perhaps matches TRBD2 (5 bases). The CDR3 has 14 amino acids. The ends were cut back, 1 base at V and 0 bases at J, with 6 bases in the middle. Germline assignment: CDR1 LNHNV and CDR2 YYDKDF (reference sequence). Written as DNA, the CDR3 is TGTGCCACCAGCAGAGGAGGGAACCAAGAGACCCAGTACTTC. This encodes CATSRGGNQETQYF.

V and J are TRBV2 and TRBJ1-5, with a possible D match to TRBD1 (6 bases). The CDR3 runs to 17 residues. The V gene's germline CDR1 is SNHLY and CDR2 FYNNEI. Trimming stripped 6 bases from V and 2 bases from J, with 20 bases between. For the CDR3, the DNA is TGTGCCAGCAGCCCTCACTTCATCCAGGGGCGCAATCAGCCCCAGCATTTT. Translating it yields CASSPHFIQGRNQPQHF. Full variable domain (rest looked up from reference TRBV2 and TRBJ1-5): EPEVTQTPSHQVTQMGQEVILRCVPISNHLYFYWYRQILGQKVEFLVSFYNNEISEKSEIFDDQFSVERPDGSNFTLKIRSTKLEDSAMYFCASSPHFIQGRNQPQHFGDGTRLSIL.

The chain recombines TRBV4-1 with TRBJ1-1; the match to TRBD1 covers 10 bases. The CDR3 has 16 residues. Per germline, CDR1 MGHRA and CDR2 YSYEKL. V lost 4 bases to trimming and J lost 1 base; unmatched junction nucleotides: 6. The CDR3 coding sequence is TGCGCCAGCAGCCGCGGGACAGGGGCGAGGAACACTGAAGCTTTCTTT. It encodes CASSRGTGARNTEAFF.